These T cell receptor beta chains were read from a single sample in a study of shared clonotypes between healthy human individuals. Method: immunoSEQ multiplex PCR; TCRdb's copy keeps in-frame clones and lacks some. The sample has 2 million to 2.5 million clones, under 97% seen once; the top ten hold 0.1% to 0.15%. Sample: naive CD4+ T cells sorted from blood. These receptors all stem from a man between 18 and 29 years old in good health. Each CDR3 is given without its conserved first and last residue. Rows give clone size only sometimes, using once, few, many, or a class for an expanded clone.

cdr3_aa | v_call | cdr3_length | clone_size | j_call
ASSLGGRKVEEQY | TRBV11-2 | 13 | - | TRBJ2-3
ASSQFGPNTGELF | TRBV4-1 | 13 | - | TRBJ2-2
ASSPTDRALLGYT | TRBV5-6 | 13 | - | TRBJ1-2
ASETGGGRTEAF | TRBV28 | 12 | - | TRBJ1-1
ASSLRGGGREQY | TRBV27 | 12 | - | TRBJ2-7
ASSFQSGGNGYT | TRBV7-8 | 12 | once | TRBJ1-2
ASSPPGVRGY | TRBV11-2 | 10 | once | TRBJ2-3
ASSLARGRQGVADTQY | TRBV7-8 | 16 | - | TRBJ2-3
ASSSHDTGELF | TRBV6-5 | 11 | - | TRBJ2-2
ASSRGGGPGETQY | TRBV11-3 | 13 | - | TRBJ2-5
ASSLSPGSGNQPQH | TRBV19 | 14 | - | TRBJ1-5
ASRSIRDRAFYGYT | TRBV6-6 | 14 | - | TRBJ1-2
AIGTAPTFNQPQH | TRBV28 | 13 | - | TRBJ1-5
ASSLGGTDTQY | TRBV5-4 | 11 | - | TRBJ2-3
AHSFGWGTGELF | TRBV30 | 12 | - | TRBJ2-2
ASSPRRASGANVLT | TRBV7-2 | 14 | - | TRBJ2-6
ASSQQASGANVLT | TRBV5-1 | 13 | once | TRBJ2-6
ASSIAGPYEQY | TRBV19 | 11 | - | TRBJ2-7
SVEKTGFEQY | TRBV29-1 | 10 | once | TRBJ2-7
AISESPGEAYT | TRBV10-3 | 11 | - | TRBJ1-2
ASRKTSGSGYEQY | TRBV21-1 | 13 | - | TRBJ2-7
ASRPTSGQETQY | TRBV6-5 | 12 | - | TRBJ2-5
ASSGQDRFSDYGYT | TRBV6-1 | 14 | - | TRBJ1-2
ASSLEGGGNQPQH | TRBV5-1 | 13 | - | TRBJ1-5
ASSSNIHNQPQH | TRBV5-6 | 12 | - | TRBJ1-5
ASGLAGGLETQY | TRBV12-5 | 12 | - | TRBJ2-5
ASSLWGFPGDTQY | TRBV4-1 | 13 | - | TRBJ2-3
ASSITTGLSPSYGYT | TRBV19 | 15 | - | TRBJ1-2
ASSPGGAEQF | TRBV18 | 10 | - | TRBJ2-1
ASSVAGAGGSFGELF | TRBV9 | 15 | - | TRBJ2-2
ASSPLKYSVDGNTEAF | TRBV18 | 16 | - | TRBJ1-1
ASSLLSTHIQY | TRBV5-6 | 11 | - | TRBJ2-4
AREGHPAAVLT | TRBV30 | 11 | - | TRBJ2-6
ATQLGTGPSPLH | TRBV6-6 | 12 | - | TRBJ1-6
ASSLLGRLAGGDEQY | TRBV4-1 | 15 | - | TRBJ2-7
ASTQRGQGAANYGYT | TRBV19 | 15 | - | TRBJ1-2
ASSLVFETQY | TRBV7-9 | 10 | - | TRBJ2-5
ASRTRTGFTEAF | TRBV27 | 12 | - | TRBJ1-1
ASSFAGTGGLPFTYEQY | TRBV7-9 | 17 | - | TRBJ2-7
AIGLQETQY | TRBV10-3 | 9 | - | TRBJ2-5